What follows is one TCR beta chain and its context. This entry comes from a study of immune characterization of retroperitoneal liposarcoma. Using its own MiXCR run on the PCR reads, TCRdb lists one record per CDR3 protein. The sample has about 10,000 distinct CDR3 sequences, around 37% seen once. The CDR3 sequence is 13 residues long. V gave up 6 bases and J gave up 1 base, with 9 bases separating them. This receptor was taken from a male donor with retroperitoneal liposarcoma. The J gene is TRBJ1-1, the V gene TRBV12-3 or TRBV12-4; D is undetermined. The sequencing input was tumor tissue. CDR3 coding DNA: TGTGCCAGCAGCTCGGGTCCGAACACTGAAGCTTTCTTT. Amino acids: CASSSGPNTEAFF.